This T cell receptor (beta chain) was captured by sequencing in a study of blood T cell repertoires in COVID-19. Here immunoSEQ multiplex PCR was the method, and the copy in TCRdb shows in-frame clones only, minus some. Here the sample spans over 350,000 clones, approximately 87% being singletons. Sequenced input: PBMCs or T cells enriched from blood (not recorded which). The receptor's source is a woman aged 50 to 60 who had recovered from COVID-19.

The CDR3 loop is CASSPETGGEKLFF. The CDR3 DNA is TGTGCCAGCAGCCCAGAGACAGGTGGCGAAAAACTGTTTTTT. The chain combines TRBV4-2 with TRBJ1-4; weak D call: TRBD1 (6 bases). The CDR3 covers 14 residues. CDR1 LGHNA and CDR2 YNFKEQ come from the germline V gene. The V gene lost 4 bases and the J gene lost 8 bases, with 14 bases spanning the gap.